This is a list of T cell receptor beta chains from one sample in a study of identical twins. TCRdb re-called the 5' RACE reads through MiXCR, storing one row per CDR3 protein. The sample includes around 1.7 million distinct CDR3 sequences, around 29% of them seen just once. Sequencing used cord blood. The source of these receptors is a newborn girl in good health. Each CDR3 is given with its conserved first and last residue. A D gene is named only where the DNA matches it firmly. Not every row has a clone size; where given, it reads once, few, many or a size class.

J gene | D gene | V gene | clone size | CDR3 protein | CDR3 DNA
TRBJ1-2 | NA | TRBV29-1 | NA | CSVEDWASPVTYGYTF | TGCAGCGTTGAAGATTGGGCCTCGCCGGTAACCTATGGCTACACCTTC
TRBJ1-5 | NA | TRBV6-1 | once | CASSAGGGSQPQHF | TGTGCCAGCAGTGCTGGGGGGGGGAGTCAGCCCCAGCATTTT
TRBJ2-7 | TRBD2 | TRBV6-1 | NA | CASSEAGLAISGTQYF | TGTGCCAGCAGTGAAGCTGGACTAGCGATCTCTGGAACCCAGTACTTC
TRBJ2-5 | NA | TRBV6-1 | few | CASSEISFETQYF | TGTGCCAGCAGTGAAATCTCTTTTGAGACCCAGTACTTC
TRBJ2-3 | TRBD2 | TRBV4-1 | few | CASSHPPGTSGRALADTQYF | TGCGCCAGCAGCCATCCTCCCGGGACTAGCGGGAGGGCCCTAGCAGATACGCAGTATTTT
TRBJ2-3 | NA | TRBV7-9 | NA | CASSLASQGGYTDTQYF | TGTGCCAGCAGCTTAGCCTCTCAGGGGGGCTACACAGATACGCAGTATTTT
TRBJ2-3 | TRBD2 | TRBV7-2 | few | CVSSPQAGTTDTQYF | TGTGTCAGCAGCCCTCAAGCGGGAACAACAGATACGCAGTATTTT
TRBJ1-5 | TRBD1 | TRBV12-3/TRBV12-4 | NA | CASSPGQGVAQPQHF | TGTGCCAGCAGCCCGGGACAGGGGGTGGCTCAGCCCCAGCATTTT
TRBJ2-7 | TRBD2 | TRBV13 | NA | CASSRYPGTSPYEQYF | TGTGCCAGCAGCCGTTACCCCGGGACTAGCCCCTACGAGCAGTACTTC
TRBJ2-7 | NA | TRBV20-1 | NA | CSASLVHEQYF | TGCAGTGCTAGTCTCGTGCACGAGCAGTACTTC
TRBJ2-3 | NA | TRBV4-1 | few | CASSQVRVMYTDTQYF | TGCGCCAGCAGCCAAGTCCGGGTTATGTACACAGATACGCAGTATTTT
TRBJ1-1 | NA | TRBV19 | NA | CASQQTMNTEAFF | TGTGCCAGTCAACAAACTATGAACACTGAAGCTTTCTTT
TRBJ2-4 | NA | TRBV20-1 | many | CSARGAQGGNIQYF | TGCAGTGCTAGAGGGGCTCAAGGGGGAAACATTCAGTACTTC
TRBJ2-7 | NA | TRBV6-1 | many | CASSEAGVGEQYF | TGTGCCAGCAGTGAAGCGGGGGTTGGCGAGCAGTACTTC
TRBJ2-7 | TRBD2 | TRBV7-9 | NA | CASSFRLAGFPYEQYF | TGTGCCAGCAGCTTTAGGCTAGCGGGATTCCCCTACGAGCAGTACTTC
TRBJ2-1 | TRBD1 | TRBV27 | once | CASSLSRDRGRNEQFF | TGTGCCAGCAGTTTATCGCGGGACAGGGGGCGCAATGAGCAGTTCTTC
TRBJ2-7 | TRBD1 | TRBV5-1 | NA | CASSSCGTGTRLGQYF | TGCGCCAGCAGCTCATGTGGGACAGGTACAAGACTAGGGCAGTACTTC
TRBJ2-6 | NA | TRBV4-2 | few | CASSQEGTSGANVLTF | TGTGCCAGCAGCCAAGAAGGAACTTCTGGGGCCAACGTCCTGACTTTC
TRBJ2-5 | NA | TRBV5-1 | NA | CVSSAPETTQETQYF | TGCGTCAGCAGCGCACCCGAGACAACTCAAGAGACCCAGTACTTC
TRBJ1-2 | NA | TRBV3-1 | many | CASSQDPAGYTF | TGTGCCAGCAGCCAAGATCCGGCTGGCTACACCTTC
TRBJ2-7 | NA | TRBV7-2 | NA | CASSFYGSCEQYF | TGTGCCAGCAGCTTTTACGGGAGCTGCGAGCAGTACTTC
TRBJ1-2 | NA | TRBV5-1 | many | CASSSTVNYGYTF | TGTGCCAGCAGCTCGACAGTAAACTATGGCTACACCTTC
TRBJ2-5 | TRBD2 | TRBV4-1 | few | CASSPGLRQETQYF | TGCGCCAGCAGCCCGGGACTACGCCAAGAGACCCAGTACTTC
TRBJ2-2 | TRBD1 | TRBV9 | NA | CASSVWDRGVTGELFF | TGTGCCAGCAGCGTTTGGGACAGGGGAGTCACCGGGGAGCTGTTTTTT
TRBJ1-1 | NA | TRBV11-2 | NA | CASSLRVSAEAFF | TGTGCCAGCAGCTTAAGGGTGAGCGCTGAAGCTTTCTTT
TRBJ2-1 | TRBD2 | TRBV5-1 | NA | CASSGGLAGGGNEQFF | TGCGCCAGCAGCGGGGGACTAGCGGGAGGAGGGAATGAGCAGTTCTTC
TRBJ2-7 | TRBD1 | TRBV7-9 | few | CASSYLQGFEQYF | TGTGCCAGCAGCTACCTACAGGGGTTCGAGCAGTACTTC
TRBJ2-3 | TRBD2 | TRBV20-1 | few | CSARPWTSGRTDTQYF | TGCAGTGCTAGACCCTGGACTAGCGGGAGAACAGATACGCAGTATTTT
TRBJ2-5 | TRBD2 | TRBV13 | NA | CASSLGRLAQETQYF | TGTGCCAGCAGCTTGGGAAGACTAGCACAAGAGACCCAGTACTTC
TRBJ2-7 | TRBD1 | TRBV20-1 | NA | CSATGQGQVYEQYF | TGCAGTGCTACGGGACAGGGCCAAGTCTACGAGCAGTACTTC
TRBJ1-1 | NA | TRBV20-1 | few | CSARGPVNTEAFF | TGCAGTGCTAGAGGACCGGTGAACACTGAAGCTTTCTTT